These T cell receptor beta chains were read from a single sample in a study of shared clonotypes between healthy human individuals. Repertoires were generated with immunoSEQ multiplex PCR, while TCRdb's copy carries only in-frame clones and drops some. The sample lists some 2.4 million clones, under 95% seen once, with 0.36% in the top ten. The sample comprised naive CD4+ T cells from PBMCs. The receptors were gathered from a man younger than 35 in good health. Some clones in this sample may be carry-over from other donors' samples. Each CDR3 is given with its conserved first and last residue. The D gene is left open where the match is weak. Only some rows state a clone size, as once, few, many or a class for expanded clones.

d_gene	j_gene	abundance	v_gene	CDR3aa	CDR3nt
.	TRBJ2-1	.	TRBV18	CASSPNRQPANEQFF	TGTGCCAGCTCACCAAATCGACAGCCTGCCAATGAGCAGTTCTTC
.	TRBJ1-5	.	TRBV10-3	CAIGGTGNQPQHF	TGTGCCATCGGGGGGACGGGCAATCAGCCCCAGCATTTT
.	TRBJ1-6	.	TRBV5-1	CASSLWVSNSPLHF	TGCGCCAGCAGCTTGTGGGTATCTAATTCACCCCTCCACTTT
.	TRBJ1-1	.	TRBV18	CASSAGLNTEAFF	TGTGCCAGCTCAGCGGGATTGAACACTGAAGCTTTCTTT
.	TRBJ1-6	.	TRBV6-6	CASSYGGGNSPLHF	TGTGCCAGCAGTTACGGCGGGGGAAATTCACCCCTCCACTTT
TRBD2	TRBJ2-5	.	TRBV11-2	CASSLTRTSVPETQYF	TGTGCCAGCAGCTTAACTCGGACTAGCGTCCCGGAGACCCAGTACTTC
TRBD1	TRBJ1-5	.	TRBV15	CATSRGADRGQPQHF	TGTGCCACCAGCAGAGGTGCCGACAGGGGTCAGCCCCAGCATTTT
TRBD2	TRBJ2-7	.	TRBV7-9	CASSTSGRSYEQYF	TGTGCCAGCAGTACAAGCGGGAGGAGCTACGAGCAGTACTTC
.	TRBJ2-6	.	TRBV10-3	CAISTPGPSGANVLTF	TGTGCCATCAGTACCCCGGGGCCCTCTGGGGCCAACGTCCTGACTTTC
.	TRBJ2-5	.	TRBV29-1	CSARRGTKETQYF	TGCAGCGCCCGACGGGGAACCAAAGAGACCCAGTACTTC
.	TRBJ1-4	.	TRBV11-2	CASSQGQRNEKLFF	TGTGCCAGCAGTCAAGGACAGCGGAATGAAAAACTGTTTTTT
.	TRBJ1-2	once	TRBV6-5	CASTPGSNYGYTF	TGTGCCAGCACCCCGGGGAGTAACTATGGCTACACCTTC
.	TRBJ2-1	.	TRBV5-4	CASSTGTLDTEQFF	TGTGCCAGCAGCACCGGGACTCTAGATACCGAGCAGTTCTTC
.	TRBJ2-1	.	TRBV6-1	CASIRDPHGDEQFF	TGTGCCAGCATCCGGGACCCTCACGGGGATGAGCAGTTCTTC
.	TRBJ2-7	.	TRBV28	CASGGQEIYEQYF	TGTGCCAGCGGGGGGCAGGAGATCTACGAGCAGTACTTC
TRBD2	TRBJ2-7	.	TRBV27	CASSLYAGLAIGEQYF	TGTGCCAGCAGTTTATATGCGGGACTAGCGATTGGCGAGCAGTACTTC
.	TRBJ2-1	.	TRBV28	CASSLNRLGNNEQFF	TGTGCCAGCAGTTTAAATCGATTAGGGAACAATGAGCAGTTCTTC
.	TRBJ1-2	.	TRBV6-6	CASSPGQSFGYTF	TGTGCCAGCAGCCCGGGACAATCCTTTGGCTACACCTTC
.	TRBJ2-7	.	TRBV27	CASSPWGMAYEQYF	TGTGCCAGCAGTCCTTGGGGAATGGCCTACGAGCAGTACTTC
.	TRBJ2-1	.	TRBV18	CASSPPTAQPGRFF	TGTGCCAGCTCACCCCCTACGGCGCAACCTGGGAGGTTCTTC
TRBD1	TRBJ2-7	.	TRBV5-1	CASSSGRQGATEQYF	TGCGCCAGCAGCTCAGGACGACAGGGGGCCACCGAGCAGTACTTC
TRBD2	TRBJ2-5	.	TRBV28	CASSPSPRASGLGTQYF	TGTGCCAGCAGTCCCTCCCCCAGAGCTAGCGGCCTCGGGACCCAGTACTTC
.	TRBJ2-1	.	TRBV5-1	CASSPYINEQFF	TGCGCCAGCAGCCCCTATATCAATGAGCAGTTCTTC
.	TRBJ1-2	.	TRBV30	CAWSVLLAGGYTF	TGTGCCTGGAGTGTACTTTTGGCAGGCGGCTACACCTTC
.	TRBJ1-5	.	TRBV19	CASSWRLLQPQHF	TGTGCCAGTAGTTGGCGGCTTCTCCAACCCCAGCATTTT
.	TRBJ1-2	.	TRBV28	CASTLKSGYANYGYTF	TGTGCCAGCACCCTTAAATCGGGTTACGCGAACTATGGCTACACCTTC
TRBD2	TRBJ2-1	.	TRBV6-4	CASSEGLAGHNEQFF	TGTGCCAGCAGTGAGGGACTAGCGGGCCACAATGAGCAGTTCTTC
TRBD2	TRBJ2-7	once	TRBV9	CASSQTSGSVYEQYF	TGTGCCAGCAGCCAAACTAGCGGGAGTGTCTACGAGCAGTACTTC
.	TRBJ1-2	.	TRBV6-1	CASSEALVGVYGYTF	TGTGCCAGCAGTGAAGCGCTCGTAGGGGTGTATGGCTACACCTTC
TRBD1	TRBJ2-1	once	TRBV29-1	CSAETGVPYNEQFF	TGCAGCGCAGAGACAGGGGTACCCTACAATGAGCAGTTCTTC
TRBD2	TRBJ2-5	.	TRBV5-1	CASSPGLAAQETQYF	TGCGCCAGCAGCCCGGGACTAGCGGCGCAAGAGACCCAGTACTTC
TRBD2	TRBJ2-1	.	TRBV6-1	CASSPTSGTYNEQFF	TGTGCCAGCAGTCCGACTAGCGGAACCTACAATGAGCAGTTCTTC
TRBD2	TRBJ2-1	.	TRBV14	CASSQPSGRALSYNEQFF	TGTGCCAGCAGCCAACCTAGCGGGAGGGCCCTCTCCTACAATGAGCAGTTCTTC
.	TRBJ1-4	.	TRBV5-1	CASSLEATNEKLFF	TGCGCCAGCAGCTTAGAGGCAACTAATGAAAAACTGTTTTTT
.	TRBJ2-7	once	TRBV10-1	CASSESAGYSYEQYF	TGCGCCAGCAGTGAGTCGGCGGGCTATTCCTACGAGCAGTACTTC
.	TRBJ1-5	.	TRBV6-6	CASSSQQSGYQPQHF	TGTGCCAGCAGTTCCCAACAGAGCGGGTATCAGCCCCAGCATTTT
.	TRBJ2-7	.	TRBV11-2	CASSFEASGYEQYF	TGTGCCAGCAGCTTTGAGGCTTCAGGCTACGAGCAGTACTTC
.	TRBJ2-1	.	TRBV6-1	CASSQAGYNEQFF	TGTGCCAGCAGTCAAGCAGGTTACAATGAGCAGTTCTTC
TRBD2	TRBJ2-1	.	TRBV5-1	CASSSAGVNEQFF	TGCGCCAGCAGCTCGGCGGGAGTCAATGAGCAGTTCTTC
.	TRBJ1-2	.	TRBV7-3	CASSLRGETVDGYTF	TGTGCCAGCAGCTTAAGAGGGGAGACAGTAGATGGCTACACCTTC
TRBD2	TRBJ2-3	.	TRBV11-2	CASSLRTSGSSDTQYF	TGTGCCAGCAGCTTAAGGACGAGCGGGAGTTCAGATACGCAGTATTTT
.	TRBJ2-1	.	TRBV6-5	CASTTGGNYNEQFF	TGTGCCAGCACCACGGGCGGGAACTACAATGAGCAGTTCTTC
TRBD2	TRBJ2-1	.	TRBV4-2	CASSQTTSGRDYEQFF	TGTGCCAGCAGCCAGACGACTAGCGGGAGAGACTATGAGCAGTTCTTC